The 18 T cell receptor beta chains below come from one sample, sequenced in a study of T cell responses to AZD1222 COVID-19 vaccine. Profiled with immunoSEQ multiplex PCR; TCRdb holds only in-frame clones, not every one. The sample has about 130,000 clones; 88% are singletons. The specimen was peripheral blood, collected on day 0 of AZD1222 vaccination. The receptors here all came from an adult in good health.

The gene calls are TRBV12-5 and TRBJ1-2; D unresolved. The CDR3 is 13 amino acids. The ends were cut back, 7 bases at V and 7 bases at J, with 16 bases in the middle. Germline values: CDR1 LGHNT, CDR2 FRNRAP. This CDR3 reads CASALDMDSGYTF. The CDR3 region has the DNA TGTGCTAGTGCCCTTGACATGGACTCTGGCTACACCTTC.

The chain uses TRBV6-5 and TRBJ2-3; D uncertain. The germline V and J ends were trimmed by 5 bases and 4 bases, with 7 bases remaining between them. There are 12 residues in the CDR3. CDR1 and CDR2 (germline): MNHEY, SVGAGI. The CDR3, as DNA: TGTGCCAGCAGTACAAGGGCAGATACGCAGTATTTT. Translating gives CASSTRADTQYF.

The V and J genes are TRBV6-5 and TRBJ1-2; maybe TRBD1 (6 bases). The CDR3 contains 13 residues. The germline V gene has CDR1 MNHEY and CDR2 SVGAGI. Trimming removed 6 bases from V and 2 bases from J, with 10 bases in between. The CDR3 DNA reads TGTGCCAGCAGAACTACAGGGAACTATGGCTACACCTTC. Translating it yields CASRTTGNYGYTF.

V usage is TRBV7-2 and J usage is TRBJ2-1; D remains unclear. V was shortened by 5 bases and J by 6 bases, with 11 bases between the two germline ends. The germline gives CDR1 SGHTA, CDR2 FQGNSA. CDR3 length: 13 amino acids. CDR3 sequence (DNA): TGTGCCAGCAGCCCCCAAAAAGGCAATGAGCAGTTCTTC. Its translation: CASSPQKGNEQFF.

The chain links TRBV19 to TRBJ2-2, with TRBD2 as a possible D gene (6 bases). Germline V CDR1 and CDR2: LNHDA, SQIVND (reference sequence). Trimming cost V 7 bases and J 4 bases, with 28 bases left between them. CDR3 length: 19 residues. This chain's CDR3 is CASTAAPADYSNPTGELFF. The CDR3 nucleotides are TGTGCCAGTACCGCGGCCCCCGCGGACTACTCGAATCCCACCGGGGAGCTGTTTTTT.

The chain couples TRBV10-3 to TRBJ1-3; possible D gene TRBD1, 5 bases. CDR3 length: 14 amino acids. Trimming took 7 bases from V and 8 from J, leaving 18 bases between them. The germline gives CDR1 ENHRY, CDR2 SYGVKD. The CDR3 DNA is TGTGCCATCATGTCGGGAGCAGGAGGGGACACCATATATTTT. The encoded protein is CAIMSGAGGDTIYF.

The rearrangement uses TRBV11-2 and TRBJ1-2; D gene ambiguous. This CDR3 is 15 amino acids long. CDR1 and CDR2 from the germline V gene are SGHAT and FQNNGV. V lost 2 bases, J lost 2 bases, and 12 bases lay in between. The CDR3 sequence: CASSLWPDWNYGYTF. The CDR3 coding sequence is TGTGCCAGCAGCTTATGGCCGGACTGGAACTATGGCTACACCTTC.

The chain links TRBV4-1 to TRBJ2-1; D remains ambiguous. In germline, CDR1 is MGHRA, CDR2 YSYEKL. The CDR3 extends over 16 amino acids. V lost 1 base and J lost 1, with 11 bases in between. The CDR3 sequence is CASSQGKGFSYNEQFF. CDR3 DNA sequence: TGCGCCAGCAGCCAAGGAAAGGGATTTTCCTACAATGAGCAGTTCTTC.

The chain joins TRBV19 to TRBJ2-7, with 9 positions matching TRBD1. The V and J ends lost 5 bases and 3 bases, in that order; junction bases with no gene match: 5. From germline, CDR1 is LNHDA and CDR2 SQIVND (reference sequence). CDR3 length: 14 residues. The CDR3 nucleotides read TGTGCCAGTAGTTCGGACAGGGGTTACTACGAGCAGTACTTC. Encoded protein: CASSSDRGYYEQYF.

The gene calls are TRBV18 and TRBJ1-1; D possibly corresponds to TRBD1 (6 bases). Per the germline V gene, CDR1 is KGHSH and CDR2 is LQKENI. This CDR3 region has 13 residues. The V end lost 8 bases, the J end lost 5 bases, and 15 bases lay between the germline ends. The CDR3 loop reads CASQGTEVTEAFF. The CDR3 coding sequence is TGTGCCAGCCAGGGGACGGAAGTTACTGAAGCTTTCTTT.

The chain links TRBV28 to TRBJ1-2; 9 nucleotides line up with TRBD1. In germline, CDR1 is MDHEN, CDR2 SYDVKM. V lost 6 bases to trimming and J lost 8 bases; unmatched junction nucleotides: 7. The CDR3 length is 13 residues. The CDR3 sequence is CASSPQGAGGYTF. As DNA, the CDR3 is TGTGCCAGCAGCCCACAGGGGGCTGGGGGCTACACCTTC.

The gene calls are TRBV9 and TRBJ2-7; TRBD1 agrees at 11 bases. This CDR3 contains 16 residues. Germline V lookup: CDR1 SGDLS, CDR2 YYNGEE. With V trimmed by 4 bases and J by 5 bases, 11 bases remained unmatched. The CDR3 is CASSFTWGQGVDEQYF. CDR3 DNA sequence: TGTGCCAGCAGCTTCACTTGGGGACAGGGGGTCGACGAGCAGTACTTC.

This clone was seen a single time. The chain has TRBV7-2 and TRBJ2-2, with no clear D. Germline values: CDR1 SGHTA, CDR2 FQGNSA. V was shortened by 4 bases and J by 6 bases, with 9 bases between the two germline ends. The CDR3 loop spans 13 amino acids. The CDR3 reads CASSSYLAGELFF. The CDR3 nucleotides read TGTGCCAGCAGCTCGTACTTGGCCGGGGAGCTGTTTTTT.

The J gene is TRBJ2-7, the V gene TRBV15, with D possibly being TRBD2 (7 bases). Trimming took 1 base from V and 5 from J, leaving 15 bases between them. This CDR3 comprises 15 residues. Per germline, CDR1 LNHNV and CDR2 YYDKDF (reference sequence). In nucleotides, the CDR3 is TGTGCCACCAGCAGAGTACGGGGGGCGCGCGACGAGCAGTACTTC. It translates to CATSRVRGARDEQYF. The variable domain in full, with the rest retrieved from reference TRBV15 and TRBJ2-7, is DAMVIQNPRYQVTQFGKPVTLSCSQTLNHNVMYWYQQKSSQAPKLLFHYYDKDFNNEADTPDNFQSRRPNTSFCFLDIRSPGLGDTAMYLCATSRVRGARDEQYFGPGTRLTVT.

The chain recombines TRBV29-1 with TRBJ2-7; tentative D call: TRBD2 (6 bases). Per the germline V gene, CDR1 is SQVTM and CDR2 is ANQGSEA. The germline V and J ends were trimmed by 0 bases and 9 bases, with 15 bases remaining between them. CDR3 size: 13 residues. The CDR3 reads CSVEERGLSRQYF. In DNA form, the CDR3 reads TGCAGCGTTGAAGAGAGGGGACTTTCGCGGCAGTACTTC.

This chain connects TRBV18 to TRBJ1-1; 9 nucleotides agree with TRBD1. V trimming: 1 base; J trimming: 3 bases; junction bases outside the gene matches: 9. The CDR3 contains 17 residues. Germline V CDR1 and CDR2: KGHSH, LQKENI. The chain's CDR3 is CASSPRQGDRADTEAFF. The CDR3 bases are TGTGCCAGCTCACCACGGCAAGGGGACAGGGCTGACACTGAAGCTTTCTTT.

The chain employs TRBV14 and TRBJ1-1; 7 nucleotides agree with TRBD1. This CDR3 contains 15 residues. Per germline, CDR1 SGHDN and CDR2 FVKESK. V lost 3 bases to trimming and J lost 2 bases; unmatched junction nucleotides: 6. This CDR3 reads CASSQVRGGNTEAFF. The CDR3, as DNA: TGTGCCAGCAGCCAGGTGCGAGGGGGCAACACTGAAGCTTTCTTT. Full variable domain (rest looked up from reference TRBV14 and TRBJ1-1): EAGVTQFPSHSVIEKGQTVTLRCDPISGHDNLYWYRRVMGKEIKFLLHFVKESKQDESGMPNNRFLAERTGGTYSTLKVQPAELEDSGVYFCASSQVRGGNTEAFFGQGTRLTVV.

The chain joins TRBV6-5 to TRBJ1-6, with no clear D. V was clipped by 7 bases and J by 0 bases, with 4 bases between them. The CDR3 has 13 residues. Per germline, CDR1 MNHEY and CDR2 SVGAGI. The CDR3 DNA sequence: TGTGCCAGCACGAGCTCCTATAATTCACCCCTCCACTTT. Amino acid sequence: CASTSSYNSPLHF.